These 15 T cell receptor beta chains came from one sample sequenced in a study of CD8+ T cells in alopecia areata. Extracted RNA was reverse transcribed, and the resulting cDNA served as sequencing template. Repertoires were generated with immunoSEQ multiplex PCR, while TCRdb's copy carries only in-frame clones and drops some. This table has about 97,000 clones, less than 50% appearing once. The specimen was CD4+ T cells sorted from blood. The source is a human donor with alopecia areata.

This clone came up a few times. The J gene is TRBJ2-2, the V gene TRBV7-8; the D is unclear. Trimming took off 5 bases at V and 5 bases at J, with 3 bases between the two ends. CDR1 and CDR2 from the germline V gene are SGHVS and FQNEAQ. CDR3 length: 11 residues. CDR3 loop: CASSRTGELFF. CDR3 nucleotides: TGTGCCAGCAGCCGGACCGGGGAGCTGTTTTTT. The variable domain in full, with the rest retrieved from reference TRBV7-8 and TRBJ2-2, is GAGVSQSPRYKVAKRGQDVALRCDPISGHVSLFWYQQALGQGPEFLTYFQNEAQLDKSGLPSDRFFAERPEGSVSTLKIQRTQQEDSAVYLCASSRTGELFFGEGSRLTVL.

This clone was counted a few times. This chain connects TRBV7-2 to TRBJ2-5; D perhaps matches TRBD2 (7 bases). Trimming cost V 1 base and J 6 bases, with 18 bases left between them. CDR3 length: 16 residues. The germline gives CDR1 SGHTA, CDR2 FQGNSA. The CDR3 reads CASSLGRGGAGKTQYF. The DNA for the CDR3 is TGTGCCAGCAGCTTAGGCCGAGGGGGGGCGGGGAAGACCCAGTACTTC. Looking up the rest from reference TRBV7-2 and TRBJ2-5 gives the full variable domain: GAGVSQSPSNKVTEKGKDVELRCDPISGHTALYWYRQSLGQGLEFLIYFQGNSAPDKSGLPSDRFSAERTGGSVSTLTIQRTQQEDSAVYLCASSLGRGGAGKTQYFGPGTRLLVL.

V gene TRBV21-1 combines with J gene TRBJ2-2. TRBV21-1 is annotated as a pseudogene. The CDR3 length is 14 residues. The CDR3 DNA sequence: TGTGCCAGCAGCCCCCATGGGGGTACCGGGGAGCTGTTTTTT. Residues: CASSPHGGTGELFF.

CDR3 nucleotide sequence: TGCGCCAGCAGCACTCGGACAGGGGGGAACACTGAAGCTTTCTTT. Protein sequence: CASSTRTGGNTEAFF. The V gene is TRBV4-1, the J gene TRBJ1-1; 10 bases fit TRBD1. CDR1 and CDR2 from the germline V gene are MGHRA and YSYEKL. CDR3 length: 15 amino acids. V lost 5 bases and J lost 1; bases outside the gene matches: 4.

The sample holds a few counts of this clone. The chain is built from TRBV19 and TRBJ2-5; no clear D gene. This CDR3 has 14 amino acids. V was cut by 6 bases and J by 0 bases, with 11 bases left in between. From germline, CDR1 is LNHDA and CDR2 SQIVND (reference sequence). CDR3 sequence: CASRQGRYQETQYF. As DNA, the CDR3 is TGTGCCAGTAGGCAAGGACGGTACCAAGAGACCCAGTACTTC.

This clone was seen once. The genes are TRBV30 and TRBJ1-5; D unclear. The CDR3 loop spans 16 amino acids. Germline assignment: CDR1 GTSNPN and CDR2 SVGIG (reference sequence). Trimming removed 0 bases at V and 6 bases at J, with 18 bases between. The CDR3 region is CAWSVPGIVSSQPQHF. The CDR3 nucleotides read TGTGCCTGGAGTGTGCCGGGGATCGTATCATCTCAGCCCCAGCATTTT.

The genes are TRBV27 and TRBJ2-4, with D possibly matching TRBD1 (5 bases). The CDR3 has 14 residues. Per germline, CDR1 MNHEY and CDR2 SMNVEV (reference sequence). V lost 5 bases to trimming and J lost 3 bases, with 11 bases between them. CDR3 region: CASSRQGGKNIQYF. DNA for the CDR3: TGTGCCAGCAGTCGTCAGGGTGGCAAAAACATTCAGTACTTC.

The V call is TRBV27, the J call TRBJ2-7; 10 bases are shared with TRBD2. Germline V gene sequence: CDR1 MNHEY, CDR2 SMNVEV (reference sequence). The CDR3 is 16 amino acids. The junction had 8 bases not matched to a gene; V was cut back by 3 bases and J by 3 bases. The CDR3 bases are TGTGCCAGCAGTTTGGCAACTAGCGGGAATGGCTACGAGCAGTACTTC. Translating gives CASSLATSGNGYEQYF.

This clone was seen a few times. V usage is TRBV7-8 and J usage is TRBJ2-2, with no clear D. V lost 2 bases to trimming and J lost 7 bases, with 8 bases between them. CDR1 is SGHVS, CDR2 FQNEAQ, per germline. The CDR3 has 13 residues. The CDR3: CASSLSAVGELFF. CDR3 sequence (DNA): TGTGCCAGCAGCTTAAGCGCCGTCGGGGAGCTGTTTTTT.

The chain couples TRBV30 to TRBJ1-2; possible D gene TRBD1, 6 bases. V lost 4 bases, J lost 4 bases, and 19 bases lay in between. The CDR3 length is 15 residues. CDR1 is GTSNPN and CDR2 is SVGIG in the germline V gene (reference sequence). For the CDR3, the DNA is TGTGCCTGGAACAGTGGCCCCACAGGGACCTATGGCTACACCTTC. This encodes CAWNSGPTGTYGYTF.

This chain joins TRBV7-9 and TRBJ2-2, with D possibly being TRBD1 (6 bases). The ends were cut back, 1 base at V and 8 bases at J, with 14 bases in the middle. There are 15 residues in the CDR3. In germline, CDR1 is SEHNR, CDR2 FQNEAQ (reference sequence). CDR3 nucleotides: TGTGCCAGCAGCTTAGTGGGGGCGACAGGAGGGGAGCTGTTTTTT. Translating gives CASSLVGATGGELFF.

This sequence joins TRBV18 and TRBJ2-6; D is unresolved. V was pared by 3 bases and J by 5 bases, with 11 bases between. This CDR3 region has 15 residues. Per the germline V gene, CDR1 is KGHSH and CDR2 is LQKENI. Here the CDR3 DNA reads TGTGCCAGCTCACCGTCAGGTTTATGGGCCAACGTCCTGACTTTC. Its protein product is CASSPSGLWANVLTF.

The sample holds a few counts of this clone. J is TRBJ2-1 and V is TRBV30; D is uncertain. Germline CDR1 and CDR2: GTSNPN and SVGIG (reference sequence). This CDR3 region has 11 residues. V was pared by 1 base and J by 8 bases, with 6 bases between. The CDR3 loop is CAWSELHEQFF. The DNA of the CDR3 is TGTGCCTGGAGTGAGTTGCATGAGCAGTTCTTC. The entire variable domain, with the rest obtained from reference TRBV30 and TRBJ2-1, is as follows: SQTIHQWPATLVQPVGSPLSLECTVEGTSNPNLYWYRQAAGRGLQLLFYSVGIGQISSEVPQNLSASRPQDRQFILSSKKLLLSDSGFYLCAWSELHEQFFGPGTRLTVL.

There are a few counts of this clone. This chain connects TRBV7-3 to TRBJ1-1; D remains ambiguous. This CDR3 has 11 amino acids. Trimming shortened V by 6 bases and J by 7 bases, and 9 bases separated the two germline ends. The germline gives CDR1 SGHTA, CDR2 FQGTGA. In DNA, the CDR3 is TGTGCCAGCAGGGAAGGGTATGAAGCTTTCTTT. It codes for CASREGYEAFF.

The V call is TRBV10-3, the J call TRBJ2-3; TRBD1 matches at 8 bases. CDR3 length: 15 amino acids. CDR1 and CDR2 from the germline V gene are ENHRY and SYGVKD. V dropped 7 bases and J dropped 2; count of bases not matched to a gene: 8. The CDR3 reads CAINNGQGITDTQYF. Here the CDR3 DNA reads TGTGCCATCAACAACGGACAGGGAATCACAGATACGCAGTATTTT.